A selection of T cell receptor beta chains follows, all from one sample in a study of CD8+ T cells in alopecia areata. Profiled with immunoSEQ multiplex PCR; TCRdb holds only in-frame clones, not every one. This table holds about 250,000 clones, about three fifths found once. The sequencing used CD4+ T cells sorted from blood, collected around week 53, from a patient treated with tofacitinib. These receptors were collected from a human donor with alopecia areata. The CDR3 runs from the conserved cysteine through the conserved F or W. The D gene is left open where the match is weak. Expanded clones get a size class; other rows say once, few or many, or leave the size out.

TRBV7-8	.	TRBJ2-5	.	TGTGCCAGCAGCTTAGCGTGGAGGGAGAGAACCCAGTACTTC	CASSLAWRERTQYF
TRBV2	.	TRBJ2-5	TRBD1	TGTGCCAGCGCCAGGGGGCCGCCCCAAGAGACCCAGTACTTC	CASARGPPQETQYF
TRBV2	.	TRBJ2-5	.	TGTGCCAGCAGAAGAGGGGAGACCCAGTACTTC	CASRRGETQYF
TRBV30	.	TRBJ1-1	.	TGTGCCTGGAAGCGGGACATGAACACTGAAGCTTTCTTT	CAWKRDMNTEAFF
TRBV29-1	few	TRBJ2-1	.	TGCAGCGTTGACACAGGGGAGGGGTACAATGAGCAGTTCTTC	CSVDTGEGYNEQFF
TRBV10-3	few	TRBJ2-7	.	TGTGCCATCAGGGCAGCGGACGAGCAGTACTTC	CAIRAADEQYF
TRBV5-6	.	TRBJ2-5	.	TGTGCCAGCAGCTTGGTTTCAGGACAGACCCAGTACTTC	CASSLVSGQTQYF
TRBV9	once	TRBJ1-6	TRBD1	TGTGCCAGCAGCTTCCGGGACAGTTATAATTCACCCCTCCACTTT	CASSFRDSYNSPLHF
TRBV27	.	TRBJ1-1	.	TGTGCCAGCAGTTTCCGCAGGAACACTGAAGCTTTCTTT	CASSFRRNTEAFF
TRBV29-1	few	TRBJ1-5	.	TGCAGCGTTCGCAGTAATAGCAATCAGCCCCAGCATTTT	CSVRSNSNQPQHF
TRBV9	.	TRBJ1-1	.	TGTGCCAGCAGCGTAGTACAGGGCACTGAAGCTTTCTTT	CASSVVQGTEAFF
TRBV2	many	TRBJ1-2	.	TGTGCCAGCAGTGGGGGCCAGCCGCCCTATGGCTACACCTTC	CASSGGQPPYGYTF
TRBV2	.	TRBJ2-1	.	TGTGCCAGCACCCTTCTGGCTACCGCTGCATTCACTGAGCAGTTCTTC	CASTLLATAAFTEQFF
TRBV13	.	TRBJ2-7	TRBD1	TGTGCCAGCAGTCTATACCAAACCGGGACAGGTTCCTACGAGCAGTACTTC	CASSLYQTGTGSYEQYF
TRBV30	.	TRBJ1-1	.	TGTGCCTGGAGTGTAGACGGGTATGAAGCTTTCTTT	CAWSVDGYEAFF
TRBV29-1	.	TRBJ2-5	.	TGCAGCGTTGTCGCCCTAGAGACCCAGTACTTC	CSVVALETQYF
TRBV5-1	.	TRBJ2-1	TRBD1	TGCGCCAGCAGCTTGCTCGGGACAGGGTACAATGAGCAGTTCTTC	CASSLLGTGYNEQFF
TRBV14	few	TRBJ2-7	.	TGTGCCAGCAGCCCCGGGACCTTCTACGAGCAGTACTTC	CASSPGTFYEQYF